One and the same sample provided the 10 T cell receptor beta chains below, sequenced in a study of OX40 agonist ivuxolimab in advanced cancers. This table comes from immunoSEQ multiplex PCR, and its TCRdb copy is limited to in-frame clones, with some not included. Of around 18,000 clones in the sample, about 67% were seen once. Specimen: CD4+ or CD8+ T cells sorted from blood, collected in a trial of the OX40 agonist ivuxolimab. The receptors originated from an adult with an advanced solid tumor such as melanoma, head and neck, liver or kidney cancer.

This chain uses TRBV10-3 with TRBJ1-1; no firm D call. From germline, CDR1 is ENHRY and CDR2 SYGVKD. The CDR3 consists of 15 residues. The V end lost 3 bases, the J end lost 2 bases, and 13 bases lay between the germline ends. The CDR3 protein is CAISDTDGFNTEAFF. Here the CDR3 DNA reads TGTGCCATCAGTGATACGGACGGTTTCAACACTGAAGCTTTCTTT.

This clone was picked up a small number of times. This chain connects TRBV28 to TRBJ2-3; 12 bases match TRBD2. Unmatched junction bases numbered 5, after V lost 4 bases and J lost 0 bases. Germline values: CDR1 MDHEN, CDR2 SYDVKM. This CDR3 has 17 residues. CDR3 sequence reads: CASSSRTSGKSTDTQYF. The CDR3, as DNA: TGTGCCAGCAGTTCCAGGACTAGCGGGAAAAGCACAGATACGCAGTATTTT.

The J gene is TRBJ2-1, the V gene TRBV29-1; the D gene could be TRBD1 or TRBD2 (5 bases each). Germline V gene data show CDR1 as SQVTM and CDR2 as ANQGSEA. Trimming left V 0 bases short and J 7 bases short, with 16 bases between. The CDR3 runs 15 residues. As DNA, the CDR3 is TGCAGCGTTGAAGACCAGTGGGGGTGGGGGAATGAGCAGTTCTTC. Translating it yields CSVEDQWGWGNEQFF.

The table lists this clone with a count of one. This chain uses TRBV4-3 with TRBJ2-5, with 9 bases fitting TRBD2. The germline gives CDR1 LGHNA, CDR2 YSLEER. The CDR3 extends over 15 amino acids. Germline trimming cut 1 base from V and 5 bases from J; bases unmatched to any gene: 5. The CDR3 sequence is CASSQVAGDGETQYF. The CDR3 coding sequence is TGCGCCAGCAGCCAAGTAGCGGGAGACGGGGAGACCCAGTACTTC.

The CDR3 loop reads CASSAGTNYNEQFF. The CDR3 bases are TGTGCCAGCAGCGCCGGGACAAACTACAATGAGCAGTTCTTC. The chain has TRBV11-3 and TRBJ2-1; tentatively, D is TRBD1 (6 bases). The CDR3 loop spans 14 amino acids. The ends were cut back, 5 bases at V and 3 bases at J, with 11 bases in the middle. Germline values: CDR1 SGHNT, CDR2 YENEEA.

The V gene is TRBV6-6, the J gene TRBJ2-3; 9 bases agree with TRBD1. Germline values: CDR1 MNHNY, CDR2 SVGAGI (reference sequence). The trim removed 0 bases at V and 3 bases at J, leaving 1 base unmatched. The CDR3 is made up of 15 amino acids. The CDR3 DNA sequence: TGTGCCAGCAGTTACTCCGGGACAGGGACAGATACGCAGTATTTT. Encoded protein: CASSYSGTGTDTQYF.

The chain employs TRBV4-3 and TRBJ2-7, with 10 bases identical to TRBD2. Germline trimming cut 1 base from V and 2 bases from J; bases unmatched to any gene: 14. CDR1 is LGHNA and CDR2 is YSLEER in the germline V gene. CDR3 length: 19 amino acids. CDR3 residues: CASSQGAPTSGSIPYEQYF. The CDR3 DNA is TGCGCCAGCAGCCAAGGGGCCCCGACTAGCGGGTCCATTCCCTACGAGCAGTACTTC.

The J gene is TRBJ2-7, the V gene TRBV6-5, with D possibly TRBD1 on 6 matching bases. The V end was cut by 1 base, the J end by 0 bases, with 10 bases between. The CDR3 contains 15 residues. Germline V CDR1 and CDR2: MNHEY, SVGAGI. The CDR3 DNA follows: TGTGCCAGCAGTTACTTTTCAGGGGCCTCCTACGAGCAGTACTTC. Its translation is CASSYFSGASYEQYF.

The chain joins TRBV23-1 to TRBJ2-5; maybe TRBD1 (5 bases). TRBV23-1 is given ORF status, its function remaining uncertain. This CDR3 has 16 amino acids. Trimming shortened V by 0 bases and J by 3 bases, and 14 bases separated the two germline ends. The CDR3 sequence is CASSQSSAGPEETQYF. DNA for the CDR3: TGCGCCAGCAGTCAATCTTCGGCAGGGCCAGAAGAGACCCAGTACTTC.

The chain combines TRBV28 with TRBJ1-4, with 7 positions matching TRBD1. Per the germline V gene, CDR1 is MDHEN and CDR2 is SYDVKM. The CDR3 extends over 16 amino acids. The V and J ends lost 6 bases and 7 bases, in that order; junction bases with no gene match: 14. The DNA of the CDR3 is TGTGCCAGCAGCCCGAGTGACAGGGTGTTCATTGAAAAACTGTTTTTT. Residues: CASSPSDRVFIEKLFF.